A selection of T cell receptor beta chains follows, all from one sample in a study of blood T cell repertoires in COVID-19. The repertoire was sequenced with immunoSEQ multiplex PCR; TCRdb's copy has only in-frame clones and lacks some. Altogether 150,000 to 200,000 clones are present, about 85% being singletons, with the ten largest covering under 2.5%. Material for sequencing was peripheral blood. The receptors were sampled from a man between 65 and 80 years old with active or convalescent COVID-19. The conserved cysteine and the conserved F or W are not part of the CDR3 here.

V gene,J gene,CDR3 length,CDR3 protein
TRBV4-1,TRBJ1-5,12,ASSRSEGAQPQH
TRBV28,TRBJ2-7,13,ASSLYGVRGTRGY
TRBV27,TRBJ2-3,13,ASSLAPRSTDTQY
TRBV6-6,TRBJ1-4,12,ASTAQGLNEKLF
TRBV29-1,TRBJ1-2,11,SVEERVFDGYT
TRBV2,TRBJ1-3,16,ASSEYAQAVTSGNTIY
TRBV5-6,TRBJ1-1,9,ASFFDTEAF
TRBV11-3,TRBJ2-5,13,ASSGTGTLQETQY
TRBV25-1,TRBJ2-5,12,ASSTPADLETQY
TRBV5-1,TRBJ1-6,13,ASSLRGRSDSPLH
TRBV30,TRBJ1-4,11,AWSVQGTGYQF
TRBV4-2,TRBJ2-3,15,ASSQVGTSGGADTQY
TRBV4-2,TRBJ2-2,18,ASSQDAANGLAGLSGELF
TRBV7-2,TRBJ2-1,16,ASSRGLAGGWGRDEQF
TRBV11-2,TRBJ1-1,16,ASSLVVTGALGGTEAF
TRBV11-2,TRBJ2-5,14,ASSFGIAGGLETQY
TRBV11-3,TRBJ2-3,10,ASSFQGDTQY
TRBV5-4,TRBJ2-5,13,ASTRQGASQETQY
TRBV6-2/TRBV6-3,TRBJ2-6,16,ASSYVLAGVGGANVLT
TRBV5-5,TRBJ2-7,13,ASSQTGTAVYEQY
TRBV9,TRBJ2-1,13,ASSVISGGAGEQF
TRBV7-2,TRBJ2-5,15,ASSLRLKREIQETQY
TRBV30,TRBJ1-6,10,AWMGLQTPLH
TRBV29-1,TRBJ2-2,12,SVGTGFNTGELF
TRBV28,TRBJ2-1,12,ASSFDGRENEQF
TRBV28,TRBJ2-7,10,ASSPPLYEQY
TRBV27,TRBJ2-7,13,ASSLAYPPHYEQY
TRBV5-1,TRBJ2-1,13,ASSSGTGGFNEQF
TRBV29-1,TRBJ2-4,13,SVQPRSGGGSIQY
TRBV6-5,TRBJ2-2,11,ASRRVNTGELF
TRBV30,TRBJ1-4,11,AGTGVRNEKLF
TRBV5-1,TRBJ2-2,14,ASSLDSGRGTGELF
TRBV5-1,TRBJ1-3,11,ASSLIGENTIY
TRBV6-6,TRBJ1-4,14,ASSSRVGGTNEKLF
TRBV19,TRBJ1-1,9,ASGTGTEAF
TRBV13,TRBJ2-7,13,ASSLSTGAPYEQY
TRBV11-2,TRBJ2-3,12,ASSRTGGADTQY
TRBV13,TRBJ1-6,14,ASSSRTTGLPGPLH
TRBV28,TRBJ1-2,11,ASSSGQAYGYT
TRBV10-3,TRBJ2-5,11,ATLDRGTETQY
TRBV25-1,TRBJ2-7,14,ASSEIGQGGGRGQY
TRBV28,TRBJ2-7,10,ASSPLEYEQY
TRBV7-6,TRBJ1-6,13,ASSLEFGGNSPLH
TRBV5-4,TRBJ2-5,12,ASSLVEGVETQY
TRBV5-1,TRBJ1-4,13,ASSQDGTGYEKLF
TRBV28,TRBJ2-7,10,ASSTGVYEQY